The T cell receptor (beta chain) described here comes from a study of T cells in tuberculosis. At the level of the study: A South African cohort included IGRA-negative adolescents, latently infected IGRA-positive adolescents and adults with active tuberculosis.

Study-level findings and limits: Samples were chosen by availability of cryopreserved specimens.

Comment on this clone: What it recognizes is unknown.

Clones were sequenced by immunoSEQ multiplex PCR, and TCRdb holds only the in-frame ones, with some missing. The data contain about 43,000 clones, approximately 94% of them singletons. This clonotype was sampled from a donor under 30 with latent tuberculosis or without tuberculosis infection. Some clones in this sample may be carry-over from other donors' samples. Material for sequencing was PBMCs.

The CDR3 DNA reads TGTGCCTGGAGTTACTCCGGGACTAGGGGTTCATACGAGCAGTACTTC. It specifies CAWSYSGTRGSYEQYF. The chain is built from TRBV30 and TRBJ2-7, with 8 bases identical to TRBD2. V trimming: 2 bases; J trimming: 4 bases; junction bases outside the gene matches: 13. The CDR3 contains 16 residues. Germline V gene sequence: CDR1 GTSNPN, CDR2 SVGIG (reference sequence).